This T cell receptor (beta chain) originates from a study of shared clonotypes between healthy human individuals. About this clone: Its antigen is still unknown.

The length of the CDR3 is 14 residues. The germline V gene encodes CDR1 SGHVS and CDR2 FNYEAQ. Between the trimmed V and J ends, which lost 5 bases and 3 bases, there was a span of 13 bases. Study-wide results and caveats: Against clonotypes common to all four donors, non-shared ones had lower generation probabilities.

Method: immunoSEQ multiplex PCR; TCRdb's copy keeps in-frame clones and lacks some. The sample consists of 2.5 million or so clones, approximately 94% of them appearing once. A CD45RA-negative memory subset and a CD45RA+ naive subset were separated from the CD4+ cells. This TCR was sampled from a man aged 18-30 years in good health. This chain connects TRBV7-6 to TRBJ2-5, with unresolved D. The sample consisted of naive CD4+ T cells sorted from blood. Subset: CD45RA+ positively selected. CDR3 DNA sequence: TGTGCCAGCAGCCCAATTGCTGAAAAAGAGACCCAGTACTTC. This encodes CASSPIAEKETQYF.